The sequence of this T cell receptor beta chain was determined in a study of shared clonotypes between healthy human individuals. Naive CD4+ cells were CD45RA-selected; the remaining cells were memory. Method: immunoSEQ multiplex PCR; TCRdb's copy keeps in-frame clones and lacks some. The sample has 2.5 million or so clones; approximately 92% are singletons. The CDR3 is made up of 12 amino acids. The germline gives CDR1 MDHEN, CDR2 SYDVKM. With regard to this clone: Sequence at one end of the junction differs from germline and may be a read error.

This TCR came from a man aged 18 to 29 in good health. Sequencing was performed on naive CD4+ T cells sorted from blood. Subset: CD45RA+ positively selected. This rearrangement joins TRBV28 to TRBJ2-7; D ambiguous. In nucleotides, the CDR3 is TGTGCCAGCAGCCCCCCTACAACGAAATGGCACTTC. Its protein is CASSPPTTKWHF.